The clone carrying this T cell receptor beta chain has just one count. Other DNA sequences of this sample code for an identical CDR3. This sample was included in a study of blood T cell repertoires in COVID-19. Trimming removed 3 bases at V and 9 bases at J, with 6 bases between. This CDR3 is 10 amino acids long. The germline CDR1 and CDR2 sequences are DFQATT and SNEGSKA (reference sequence). Clones were sequenced by immunoSEQ multiplex PCR, and TCRdb holds only the in-frame ones, with some missing. The table shows around 200,000 clones, with 70% to 90% occurring only once. The receptor comes from a woman under 30 who had recovered from COVID-19. The sequencing sample was made of peripheral blood. The rearrangement links TRBV20-1 to TRBJ2-1; D gene unclear. The CDR3 DNA reads as TGCAGTGCTAGGTCGGGTGAGCAGTTCTTC. The encoded protein is CSARSGEQFF.